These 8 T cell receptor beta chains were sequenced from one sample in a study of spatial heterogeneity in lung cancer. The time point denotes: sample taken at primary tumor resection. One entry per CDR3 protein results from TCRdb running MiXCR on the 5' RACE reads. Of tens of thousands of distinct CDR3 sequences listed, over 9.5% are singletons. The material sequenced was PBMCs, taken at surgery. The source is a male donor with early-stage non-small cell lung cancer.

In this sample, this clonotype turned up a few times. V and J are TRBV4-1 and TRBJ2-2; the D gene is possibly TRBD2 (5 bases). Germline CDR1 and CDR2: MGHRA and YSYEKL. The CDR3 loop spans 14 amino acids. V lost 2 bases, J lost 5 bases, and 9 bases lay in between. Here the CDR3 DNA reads TGCGCCAGCAGCCAACAACGGGATACCGGGGAGCTGTTTTTT. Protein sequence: CASSQQRDTGELFF.

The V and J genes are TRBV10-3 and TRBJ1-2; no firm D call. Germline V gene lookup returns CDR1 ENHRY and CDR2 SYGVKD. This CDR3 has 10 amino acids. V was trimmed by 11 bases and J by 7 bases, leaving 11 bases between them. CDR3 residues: CASSIPGYTF. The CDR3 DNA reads TGTGCCTCCAGCATCCCTGGCTACACCTTC.

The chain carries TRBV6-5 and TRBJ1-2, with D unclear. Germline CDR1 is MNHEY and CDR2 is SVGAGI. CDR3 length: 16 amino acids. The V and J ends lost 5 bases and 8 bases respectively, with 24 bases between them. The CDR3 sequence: CASSKGPRSGSLGYTF. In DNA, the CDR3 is TGTGCCAGCAGTAAAGGGCCTCGGAGCGGGTCTTTAGGCTACACCTTC.

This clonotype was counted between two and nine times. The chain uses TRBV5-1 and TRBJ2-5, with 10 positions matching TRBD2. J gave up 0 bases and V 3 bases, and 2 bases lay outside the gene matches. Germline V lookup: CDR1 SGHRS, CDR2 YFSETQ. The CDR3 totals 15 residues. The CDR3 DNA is TGCGCCAGCAGCTCACTAGCGGGGTACCAAGAGACCCAGTACTTC. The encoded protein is CASSSLAGYQETQYF.

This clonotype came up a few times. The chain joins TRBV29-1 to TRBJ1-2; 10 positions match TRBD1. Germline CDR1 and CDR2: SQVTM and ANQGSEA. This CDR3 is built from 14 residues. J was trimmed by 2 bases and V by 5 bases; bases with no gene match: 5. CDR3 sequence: CSVTGTGVNYGYTF. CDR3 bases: TGCAGCGTTACCGGGACAGGGGTAAACTATGGCTACACCTTC.

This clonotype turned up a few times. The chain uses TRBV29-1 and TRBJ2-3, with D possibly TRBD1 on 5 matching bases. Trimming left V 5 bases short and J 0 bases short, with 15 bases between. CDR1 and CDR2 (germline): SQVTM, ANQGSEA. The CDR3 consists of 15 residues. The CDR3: CSVKKPTVSTDTQYF. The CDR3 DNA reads TGCAGCGTTAAAAAGCCGACAGTTAGCACAGATACGCAGTATTTT.

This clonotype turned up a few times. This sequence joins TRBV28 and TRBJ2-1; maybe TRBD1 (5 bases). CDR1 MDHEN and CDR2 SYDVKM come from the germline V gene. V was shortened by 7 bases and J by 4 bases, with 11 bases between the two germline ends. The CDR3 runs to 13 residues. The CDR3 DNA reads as TGTGCCAGCACCGCGACAGTTTACAATGAGCAGTTCTTC. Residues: CASTATVYNEQFF.

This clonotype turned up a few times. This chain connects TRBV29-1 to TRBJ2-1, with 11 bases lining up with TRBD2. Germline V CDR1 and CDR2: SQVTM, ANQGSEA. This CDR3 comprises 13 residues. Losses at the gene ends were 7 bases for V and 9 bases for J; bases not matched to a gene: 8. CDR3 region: CSALTGTSGEQFF. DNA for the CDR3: TGCAGCGCACTAACCGGGACTAGCGGTGAGCAGTTCTTC.